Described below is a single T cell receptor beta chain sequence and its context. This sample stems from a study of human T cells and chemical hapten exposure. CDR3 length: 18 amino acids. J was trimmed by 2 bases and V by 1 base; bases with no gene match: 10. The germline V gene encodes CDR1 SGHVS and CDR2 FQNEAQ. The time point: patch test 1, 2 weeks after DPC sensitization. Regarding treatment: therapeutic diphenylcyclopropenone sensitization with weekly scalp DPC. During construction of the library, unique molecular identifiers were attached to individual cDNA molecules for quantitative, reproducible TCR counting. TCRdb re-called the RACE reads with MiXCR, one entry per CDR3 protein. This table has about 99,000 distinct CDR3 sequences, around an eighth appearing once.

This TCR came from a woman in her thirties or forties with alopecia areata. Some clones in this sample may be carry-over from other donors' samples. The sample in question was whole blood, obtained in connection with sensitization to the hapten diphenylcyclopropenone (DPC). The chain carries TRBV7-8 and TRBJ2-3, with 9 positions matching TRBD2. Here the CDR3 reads CASSLGVASGIYTDTQYF. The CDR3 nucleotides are TGTGCCAGCAGCTTAGGAGTTGCTAGCGGGATATACACAGATACGCAGTATTTT.